Detailed here is one TCR beta chain. Libraries were prepared by immunoSEQ multiplex PCR; TCRdb keeps only in-frame clonotypes and omits some of them. The sample has some 87,000 clones; roughly 84% are singletons. The data belong to a study of glioma-infiltrating T cells after dendritic cell vaccination. Sequenced here: blood, sampled before dendritic cell vaccination. This receptor was identified in a human donor with glioblastoma.

This CDR3 reads CASSFPYQDSLGGGYTF. CDR3 DNA: TGTGCCAGCAGCTTCCCTTACCAGGACAGCCTAGGGGGTGGCTACACCTTC. The chain recombines TRBV7-9 with TRBJ1-2; the D gene is possibly TRBD1 (6 bases). The ends were cut back, 3 bases at V and 7 bases at J, with 24 bases in the middle. Germline loops: CDR1 SEHNR, CDR2 FQNEAQ (reference sequence). This CDR3 comprises 17 residues.